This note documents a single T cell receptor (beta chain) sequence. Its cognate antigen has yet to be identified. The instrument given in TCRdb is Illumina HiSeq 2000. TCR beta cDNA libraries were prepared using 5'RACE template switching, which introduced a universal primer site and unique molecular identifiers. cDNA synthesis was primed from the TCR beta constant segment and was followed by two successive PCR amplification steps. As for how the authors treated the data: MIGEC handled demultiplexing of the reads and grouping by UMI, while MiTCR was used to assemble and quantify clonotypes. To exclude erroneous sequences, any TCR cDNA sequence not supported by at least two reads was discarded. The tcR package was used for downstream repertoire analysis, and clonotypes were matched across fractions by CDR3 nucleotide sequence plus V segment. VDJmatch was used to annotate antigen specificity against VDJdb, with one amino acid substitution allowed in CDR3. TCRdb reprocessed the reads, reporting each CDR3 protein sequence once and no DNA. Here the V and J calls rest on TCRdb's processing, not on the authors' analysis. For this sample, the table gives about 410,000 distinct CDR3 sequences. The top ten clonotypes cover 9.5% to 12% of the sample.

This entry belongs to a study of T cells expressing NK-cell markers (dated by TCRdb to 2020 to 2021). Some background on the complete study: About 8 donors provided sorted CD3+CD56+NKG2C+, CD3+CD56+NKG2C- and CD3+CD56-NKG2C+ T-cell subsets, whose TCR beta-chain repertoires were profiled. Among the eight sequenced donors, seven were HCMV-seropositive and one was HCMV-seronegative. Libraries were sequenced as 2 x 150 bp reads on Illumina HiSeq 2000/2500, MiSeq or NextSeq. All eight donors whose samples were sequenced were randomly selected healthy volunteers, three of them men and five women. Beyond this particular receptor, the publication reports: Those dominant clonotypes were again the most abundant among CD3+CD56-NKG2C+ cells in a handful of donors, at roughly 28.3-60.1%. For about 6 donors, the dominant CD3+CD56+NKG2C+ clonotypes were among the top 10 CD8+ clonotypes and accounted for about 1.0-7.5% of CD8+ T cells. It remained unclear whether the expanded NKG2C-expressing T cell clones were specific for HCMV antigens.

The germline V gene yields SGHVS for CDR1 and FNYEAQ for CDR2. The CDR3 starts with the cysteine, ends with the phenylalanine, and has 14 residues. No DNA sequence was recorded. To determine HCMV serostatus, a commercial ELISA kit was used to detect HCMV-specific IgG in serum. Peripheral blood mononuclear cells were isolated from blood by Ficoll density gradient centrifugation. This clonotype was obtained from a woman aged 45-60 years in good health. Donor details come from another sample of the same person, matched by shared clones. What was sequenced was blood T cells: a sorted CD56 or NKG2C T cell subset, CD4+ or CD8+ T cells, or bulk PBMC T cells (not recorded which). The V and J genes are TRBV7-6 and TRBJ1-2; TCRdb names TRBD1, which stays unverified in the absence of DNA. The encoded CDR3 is CASSLGTGGYGYTF.